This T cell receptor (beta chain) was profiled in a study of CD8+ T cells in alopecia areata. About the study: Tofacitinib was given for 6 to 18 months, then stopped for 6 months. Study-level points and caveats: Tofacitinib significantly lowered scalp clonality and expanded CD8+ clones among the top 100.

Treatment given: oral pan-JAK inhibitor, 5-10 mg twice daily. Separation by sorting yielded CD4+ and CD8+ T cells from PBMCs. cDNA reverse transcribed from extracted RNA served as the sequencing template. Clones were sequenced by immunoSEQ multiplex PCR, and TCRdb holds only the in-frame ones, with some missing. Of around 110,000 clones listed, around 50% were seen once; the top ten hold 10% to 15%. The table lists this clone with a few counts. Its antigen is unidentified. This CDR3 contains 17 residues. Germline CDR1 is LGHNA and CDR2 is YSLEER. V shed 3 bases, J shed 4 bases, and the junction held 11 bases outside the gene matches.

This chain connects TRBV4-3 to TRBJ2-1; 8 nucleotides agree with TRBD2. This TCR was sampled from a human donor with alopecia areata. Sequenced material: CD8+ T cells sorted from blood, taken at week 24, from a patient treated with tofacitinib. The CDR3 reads CASSHRGVAGGYNEQFF. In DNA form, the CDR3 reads TGCGCCAGCAGCCACAGAGGAGTGGCGGGGGGTTACAATGAGCAGTTCTTC.